This is a list of T cell receptor beta chains from one sample in a study of blood T cell repertoires in COVID-19. TCRdb keeps only in-frame clones here, not all; method: immunoSEQ multiplex PCR. The sample includes under 150,000 clones, over 80% seen only once; the top ten take approximately 4.4%. Sequencing input: peripheral blood. The receptor source for this set is a woman aged 45 to 65 with acute or convalescent COVID-19. The CDR3 runs from the conserved cysteine through the conserved F or W. D genes are given only for firm matches. Expanded clones get a size class; other rows say once, few or many, or leave the size out.

size	V	J	D	CDR3	DNA
NA	TRBV16	TRBJ1-5	NA	CASSLQYDPNQPQHF	TGTGCCAGCAGCCTACAATACGATCCCAATCAGCCCCAGCATTTT
NA	TRBV28	TRBJ1-4	TRBD1	CASRPQGAHEKLFF	TGTGCCAGCAGGCCCCAGGGGGCCCATGAAAAACTGTTTTTT
NA	TRBV15	TRBJ1-2	TRBD1	CATSGGKTGLYDYGYTF	TGTGCCACCAGCGGAGGGAAGACAGGGCTATACGACTATGGCTACACCTTC
NA	TRBV20-1	TRBJ2-3	TRBD2	CSAGGGGLAGVLADTQYF	TGCAGTGCTGGTGGAGGTGGCCTAGCGGGAGTTTTGGCAGATACGCAGTATTTT
NA	TRBV4-3	TRBJ1-1	NA	CASSQGRAGMNTEAFF	TGCGCCAGCAGCCAAGGTAGGGCAGGGATGAACACTGAAGCTTTCTTT
NA	TRBV7-8	TRBJ1-5	TRBD1	CASSYTGGGSNQPQHF	TGTGCCAGCAGCTATACAGGGGGCGGGAGCAATCAGCCCCAGCATTTT
NA	TRBV7-9	TRBJ2-2	NA	CASSLEPTGELFF	TGTGCCAGCAGCTTAGAGCCCACCGGGGAGCTGTTTTTT
NA	TRBV27	TRBJ2-7	NA	CASSSPGSYEQYF	TGTGCCAGCAGTTCCCCAGGGTCCTACGAGCAGTACTTC
NA	TRBV12-3/TRBV12-4	TRBJ1-1	TRBD1	CASRDTGEETPFF	TGTGCCAGCAGGGATACAGGGGAGGAGACGCCTTTCTTT
NA	TRBV2	TRBJ1-1	NA	CASSPRNIFEAFF	TGTGCCAGCAGTCCTAGGAATATCTTTGAAGCTTTCTTT
NA	TRBV12-5	TRBJ2-1	NA	CASGLVLTGSGNEQFF	TGTGCTAGTGGTTTGGTACTAACAGGGAGTGGCAATGAGCAGTTCTTC
NA	TRBV7-2	TRBJ2-7	NA	CASSPSDQRTYEQYF	TGTGCCAGCAGCCCAAGTGATCAGCGTACCTACGAGCAGTACTTC
NA	TRBV18	TRBJ1-2	TRBD1	CASSPRDRVFGENGYTF	TGTGCCAGCTCACCCCGGGACAGGGTCTTTGGGGAAAATGGCTACACCTTC
NA	TRBV5-1	TRBJ1-1	NA	CASSLARNTEAFF	TGCGCCAGCAGCTTGGCCAGGAACACTGAAGCTTTCTTT
NA	TRBV28	TRBJ2-7	TRBD2	CASSLQGSGSNEQYF	TGTGCCAGCAGCCTCCAGGGTAGCGGGAGCAACGAGCAGTACTTC
NA	TRBV7-9	TRBJ1-2	TRBD1	CASSLAGRGDYGYTF	TGTGCCAGCAGCTTAGCGGGCAGGGGGGACTATGGCTACACCTTC
NA	TRBV7-9	TRBJ1-6	NA	CASSLASASLHF	TGTGCCAGCAGCTTAGCTAGCGCTTCCCTCCACTTT
NA	TRBV28	TRBJ1-2	NA	CASSPYPGSYTF	TGTGCCAGCAGTCCCTATCCGGGGTCCTACACCTTC
NA	TRBV19	TRBJ2-7	NA	CASSISFGAYEQYF	TGTGCCAGTAGTATAAGTTTCGGAGCCTACGAGCAGTACTTC
NA	TRBV13	TRBJ2-1	TRBD2	CASSPLAGGPGEQFF	TGTGCCAGCAGCCCATTAGCGGGAGGGCCAGGAGAGCAGTTCTTC
NA	TRBV6-1	TRBJ2-5	TRBD1	CASSEGGQGWLETQYF	TGTGCCAGCAGTGAAGGTGGACAGGGGTGGTTAGAGACCCAGTACTTC
NA	TRBV5-5	TRBJ1-1	TRBD1	CASSSYTGVRNTEAFF	TGTGCCAGCAGCTCCTACACAGGGGTGAGGAACACTGAAGCTTTCTTT
NA	TRBV4-1	TRBJ2-7	NA	CASSQVAGGSYEQYF	TGCGCCAGCAGCCAAGTGGCAGGGGGGTCCTACGAGCAGTACTTC
once	TRBV5-1	TRBJ1-5	NA	CASSPWSGDNQPQHF	TGCGCCAGCAGCCCATGGTCAGGGGATAATCAGCCCCAGCATTTT
NA	TRBV10-3	TRBJ1-4	NA	CATQSLTGPNEKLFF	TGTGCCACCCAAAGCCTTACAGGGCCTAATGAAAAACTGTTTTTT
once	TRBV30	TRBJ1-2	TRBD1	CAWSVPGTGYGYTF	TGTGCCTGGAGTGTACCCGGGACAGGGTATGGCTACACCTTC
NA	TRBV29-1	TRBJ2-3	TRBD1	CSVAGTGRGDTQYF	TGCAGCGTTGCCGGGACAGGACGAGGAGATACGCAGTATTTT
NA	TRBV7-2	TRBJ2-5	TRBD1	CASSRGQGQETQYF	TGTGCCAGCAGCCGTGGACAGGGCCAAGAGACCCAGTACTTC